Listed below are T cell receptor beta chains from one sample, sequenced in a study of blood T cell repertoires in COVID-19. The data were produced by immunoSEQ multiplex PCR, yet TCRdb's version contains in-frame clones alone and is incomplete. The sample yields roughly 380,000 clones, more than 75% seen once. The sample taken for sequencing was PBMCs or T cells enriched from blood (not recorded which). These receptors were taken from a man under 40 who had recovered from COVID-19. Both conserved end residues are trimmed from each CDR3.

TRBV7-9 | ASSLVGSSNEKLF
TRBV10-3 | AISDSGTYGYT
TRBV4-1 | ASSQGQGVSTEAF
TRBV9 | ASSVGGGQEKLF
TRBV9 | ASSVALIPGQVNSPLH
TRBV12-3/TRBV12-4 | ASRGLAGHEQY
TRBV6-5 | ASSSQGASEKLF
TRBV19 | ASKTDGTGVFATNEKLF
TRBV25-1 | ASSIFTGALSYT
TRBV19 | ASSDQGRGNQPQH